Below, 24 T cell receptor beta chains from the same sample are listed, as sequenced in a study of cytomegalovirus exposure and HLA in healthy donors. Researchers ran the PCR with 60 Vbeta and 13 Jbeta primers. Libraries were prepared by immunoSEQ multiplex PCR; TCRdb keeps only in-frame clonotypes and omits some of them. The sample has around 160,000 clones; 60% to 80% are singletons. Sequencing was done on a sample of PBMCs. The receptors originated from a male donor in good health and CMV-seronegative.

The J gene is TRBJ1-5, the V gene TRBV18, with D uncertain. The CDR3 sequence is 14 residues long. In germline, CDR1 is KGHSH, CDR2 LQKENI. Trimming removed 3 bases at V and 5 bases at J, with 11 bases between. The CDR3 loop reads CASSPSLQDQPQHF. The CDR3 DNA is TGTGCCAGCTCACCCTCCCTCCAGGATCAGCCCCAGCATTTT.

The chain employs TRBV6-6 and TRBJ2-7; 9 bases line up with TRBD1. The germline CDR1 and CDR2 sequences are MNHNY and SVGAGI (reference sequence). The CDR3 runs 15 residues. The V and J ends lost 0 bases and 6 bases, in that order; junction bases with no gene match: 6. This chain's CDR3 is CASSYSGTGWSEQYF. The CDR3 nucleotides are TGTGCCAGCAGTTACTCTGGGACAGGGTGGAGCGAGCAGTACTTC.

CDR3 sequence: CASSFARASGELFF. In nucleotides, the CDR3 is TGTGCCAGCAGCTTCGCGCGGGCGTCCGGGGAGCTGTTTTTT. This chain connects TRBV7-3 to TRBJ2-2; a weak D match, TRBD2 (5 bases). Trimming took off 3 bases at V and 6 bases at J, with 11 bases between the two ends. Germline V lookup: CDR1 SGHTA, CDR2 FQGTGA. The CDR3 covers 14 residues.

The chain links TRBV6-5 to TRBJ1-2, with D maybe TRBD1 (6 bases). V lost 2 bases, J lost 2 bases, and 9 bases lay in between. This CDR3 is 14 amino acids long. Germline CDR1 and CDR2: MNHEY and SVGAGI. The CDR3 DNA is TGTGCCAGCAGTTACAGGGGGTCCAACTATGGCTACACCTTC. It encodes CASSYRGSNYGYTF.

V usage is TRBV7-2 and J usage is TRBJ2-3, with 9 bases aligning to TRBD2. Germline assignment: CDR1 SGHTA and CDR2 FQGNSA. This CDR3 region has 13 residues. After removal of 5 bases from V and 5 bases from J, the junction contained 2 bases not matched to a gene. The CDR3: CASSLLAGDTQYF. CDR3 bases: TGTGCCAGCAGCCTACTAGCGGGAGATACGCAGTATTTT.

The CDR3 loop reads CAWRRGQTSGRPGELFF. CDR3 nucleotide sequence: TGTGCCTGGAGGAGGGGACAGACTAGCGGGAGACCTGGGGAGCTGTTTTTT. This sequence joins TRBV30 and TRBJ2-2; 12 positions match TRBD2. V shed 3 bases and J 8 bases; nucleotides not matched to a gene: 13. This CDR3 has 17 residues. Germline assignment: CDR1 GTSNPN and CDR2 SVGIG (reference sequence).

J is TRBJ1-2 and V is TRBV13, with a possible D match to TRBD1 (6 bases). In germline, CDR1 is PRHDT, CDR2 FYEKMQ (reference sequence). Trimming removed 4 bases from V and 4 bases from J, with 22 bases in between. The CDR3 has 17 residues. CDR3 nucleotides: TGTGCCAGCAGCTCAGGTCCCGTTTTAGGGGGTTTCTATGGCTACACCTTC. Translated, it gives CASSSGPVLGGFYGYTF.

V and J are TRBV4-1 and TRBJ2-5, with 8 nucleotides matching TRBD1. Losses at the gene ends were 3 bases for V and 11 bases for J; bases not matched to a gene: 14. Germline V gene sequence: CDR1 MGHRA, CDR2 YSYEKL. CDR3 size: 15 residues. In DNA form, the CDR3 reads TGCGCCAGCAGCCAGCCGGACAGGGAGAAAGGGGAGCAGTACTTC. This gives the protein CASSQPDREKGEQYF.

The V gene is TRBV12-5, the J gene TRBJ1-1; 7 bases align to TRBD1. The CDR3 has 22 residues. Germline V lookup: CDR1 LGHNT, CDR2 FRNRAP. V was pared by 2 bases and J by 0 bases, with 24 bases of the junction left unmatched. The CDR3 spells CASGLKRLSGLGGRLLNTEAFF. CDR3 DNA: TGTGCTAGTGGTTTGAAGCGGTTGTCCGGTTTAGGGGGCAGGCTTTTGAACACTGAAGCTTTCTTT.

In this sample, this clone turned up many times. The rearrangement uses TRBV11-2 and TRBJ2-7, with 11 bases identical to TRBD1. The CDR3 is 17 residues long. Per the germline V gene, CDR1 is SGHAT and CDR2 is FQNNGV. The V segment lost 2 bases and the J segment 3 bases; nucleotides outside the gene matches: 9. The DNA for the CDR3 is TGTGCCAGCAGCTTAACATACCCGGGACAGGGGGGCTACGAGCAGTACTTC. Translating it yields CASSLTYPGQGGYEQYF.

The V gene is TRBV4-1, the J gene TRBJ2-1; D unresolved. Trimming shortened V by 0 bases and J by 7 bases, and 10 bases separated the two germline ends. The germline V gene has CDR1 MGHRA and CDR2 YSYEKL. The length of the CDR3 is 14 residues. As DNA, the CDR3 is TGCGCCAGCAGCCAAGATCCGGTCCCAAATGAGCAGTTCTTC. The encoded protein is CASSQDPVPNEQFF.

Comment on this clone: A read error may produce the germline difference seen at one junction end. This rearrangement joins TRBV6-5 to TRBJ2-5; 11 bases agree with TRBD2. The CDR3 consists of 14 residues. Germline-derived CDR1 and CDR2 are MNHEY and SVGAGI. CDR3 nucleotides: TGTGCCAGCAGTTCTCGACTAGCGGGATGGGCAGAAGACTTC. Encoded protein: CASSSRLAGWAEDF.

The chain uses TRBV6-6 and TRBJ1-2, with D possibly matching TRBD1 (6 bases). Germline V gene lookup returns CDR1 MNHNY and CDR2 SVGAGI (reference sequence). CDR3 length equals 13 residues. V was clipped by 5 bases and J by 6 bases, with 13 bases between them. DNA for the CDR3: TGTGCCAGCAGTCTACAGGGTTCGAATGGCTACACCTTC. Translated, it gives CASSLQGSNGYTF.

The chain couples TRBV4-1 to TRBJ1-4; unclear D gene. This CDR3 is built from 15 residues. V lost 1 base to trimming and J lost 8 bases, with 14 bases between them. Germline CDR1 and CDR2: MGHRA and YSYEKL. The CDR3 bases are TGCGCCAGCAGCCAAGCAGCGATTGGAGAGGAAAAACTGTTTTTT. This sequence encodes CASSQAAIGEEKLFF.

The gene calls are TRBV7-2 and TRBJ1-1, with D unresolved. The CDR3 contains 12 residues. Germline loops: CDR1 SGHTA, CDR2 FQGNSA. Trimming removed 7 bases from V and 2 bases from J, with 8 bases in between. The CDR3 sequence: CASTSYNTEAFF. CDR3 coding DNA: TGTGCCAGCACCTCCTATAACACTGAAGCTTTCTTT.

The V gene is TRBV11-2, the J gene TRBJ1-2; D is undetermined. Trimming removed 1 base at V and 4 bases at J, with 13 bases between. CDR1 and CDR2 from the germline V gene are SGHAT and FQNNGV. This CDR3 has 15 amino acids. CDR3 protein: CASSLGPGEGYGYTF. The CDR3 DNA sequence: TGTGCCAGCAGCTTAGGACCGGGAGAGGGCTATGGCTACACCTTC.

The rearrangement uses TRBV28 and TRBJ2-3, with D possibly matching TRBD2 (6 bases). Trimming stripped 5 bases from V and 10 bases from J, with 22 bases between. The CDR3 spans 15 residues. CDR1 MDHEN and CDR2 SYDVKM come from the germline V gene. The CDR3 is CASSVPWGGTQSQYF. The CDR3 nucleotides read TGTGCCAGCAGTGTCCCGTGGGGCGGGACTCAGTCGCAGTATTTT.

The chain links TRBV28 to TRBJ2-6; no clear D. Germline V lookup: CDR1 MDHEN, CDR2 SYDVKM. The V end was cut by 10 bases, the J end by 0 bases, with 4 bases between. The CDR3 is made up of 12 amino acids. The CDR3, as DNA: TGTGCCACCGTCTCTGGGGCCAACGTCCTGACTTTC. Amino acid sequence: CATVSGANVLTF.

CDR3 in DNA: TGCAGCGTAACCTCAGGGACAGGGGGTTCCGAGCAGTACTTC. Translation: CSVTSGTGGSEQYF. The genes are TRBV29-1 and TRBJ2-7, with 11 bases fitting TRBD1. Germline values: CDR1 SQVTM, CDR2 ANQGSEA. With V trimmed by 6 bases and J by 6 bases, 10 bases remained unmatched. This CDR3 spans 14 amino acids.

As concerns this clone: One end of the junction does not line up with germline, which may come from a read error. The rearrangement joins TRBV11-3 to TRBJ1-1, with TRBD1 matching over 12 bases. Per the germline V gene, CDR1 is SGHNT and CDR2 is YENEEA. The CDR3 runs 12 residues. Here the CDR3 reads CASSGGTGGTIF. DNA of the CDR3: TGTGCCAGCAGCGGTGGGACAGGGGGCACTATCTTT.

The V and J genes are TRBV6-1 and TRBJ2-3; 11 bases agree with TRBD2. Germline CDR1 reads MNHNS; CDR2 reads SASEGT. CDR3 length: 16 amino acids. V lost 4 bases, J lost 2 bases, and 5 bases stayed unmatched. The CDR3 DNA is TGTGCCAGCAGTGTAATTAGCGGGAGGGCCACAGATACGCAGTATTTT. Its protein is CASSVISGRATDTQYF.

The CDR3 DNA is TGTGCCAGCAGAGAGGGCGCCGGGAATGGCTACACCTTC. This sequence encodes CASREGAGNGYTF. The chain recombines TRBV6-1 with TRBJ1-2; D ambiguous. The CDR3 sequence is 13 residues long. V gave up 6 bases and J gave up 6 bases, with 14 bases separating them. Looked up from germline, CDR1 is MNHNS and CDR2 is SASEGT.

The chain recombines TRBV6-5 with TRBJ2-7; TRBD1 might be the D (5 bases). The length of the CDR3 is 14 residues. The V end was cut by 5 bases, the J end by 1 base, with 12 bases between. Germline V CDR1 and CDR2: MNHEY, SVGAGI. DNA of the CDR3: TGTGCCAGCAGTGAAAAGGGGCGGTCCTACGAGCAGTACTTC. This translates into CASSEKGRSYEQYF.

V is TRBV5-1 and J is TRBJ2-2, with D unresolved. Per the germline V gene, CDR1 is SGHRS and CDR2 is YFSETQ. The length of the CDR3 is 17 residues. V was clipped by 6 bases and J by 4 bases, with 22 bases between them. CDR3 DNA sequence: TGCGCCAGCAATTATCTAACCGGGTCCGGATTCACCGGGGAGCTGTTTTTT. It translates to CASNYLTGSGFTGELFF.